This entry lists 32 T cell receptor beta chains sequenced from one sample in a study of T cells in localized non-small cell lung cancer. Sequenced by immunoSEQ multiplex PCR; TCRdb stores in-frame clones only, minus some. Of about 22,000 clones in the sample, around 85% are singletons; the top ten hold 22%. The material sequenced was PBMCs, taken before any cancer treatment. Source of these receptors: a man aged 40 to 69 with stage II squamous cell lung carcinoma.

The chain employs TRBV7-2 and TRBJ2-3; the match to TRBD1 covers 8 bases. CDR1 and CDR2 from the germline V gene are SGHTA and FQGNSA. The trim removed 3 bases at V and 10 bases at J, leaving 6 bases unmatched. The CDR3 covers 13 residues. The CDR3 DNA is TGTGCCAGCAGCTTCGGACAGGGTGTACCGCAGTATTTT. Translation gives CASSFGQGVPQYF. Based on the CDR3 plus reference TRBV7-2 and TRBJ2-3, the full variable domain is GAGVSQSPSNKVTEKGKDVELRCDPISGHTALYWYRQSLGQGLEFLIYFQGNSAPDKSGLPSDRFSAERTGGSVSTLTIQRTQQEDSAVYLCASSFGQGVPQYFGPGTRLTVL.

The chain couples TRBV7-8 to TRBJ2-5; TRBD1 is a possible D gene (6 bases). This CDR3 region has 15 residues. CDR1 and CDR2 (germline): SGHVS, FQNEAQ. The ends were cut back, 5 bases at V and 2 bases at J, with 15 bases in the middle. This CDR3 is CASSTPTGLQETQYF. CDR3 DNA sequence: TGTGCCAGCAGCACTCCGACAGGCCTTCAAGAGACCCAGTACTTC.

The chain has TRBV18 and TRBJ1-6; no clear D gene. The CDR3 consists of 16 residues. Trimming shortened V by 4 bases and J by 3 bases, and 13 bases separated the two germline ends. CDR1 is KGHSH, CDR2 LQKENI, per germline. CDR3 in amino acids: CASSLPPGSYNSPLHF. In DNA form, the CDR3 reads TGTGCCAGCTCACTCCCGCCGGGAAGCTATAATTCACCCCTCCACTTT.

V and J are TRBV5-4 and TRBJ2-5; 7 bases are a match to TRBD1. V dropped 4 bases and J dropped 3; count of bases not matched to a gene: 9. In germline, CDR1 is SGHNT, CDR2 YYREEE (reference sequence). The CDR3 consists of 15 residues. In nucleotides, the CDR3 is TGTGCCAGCAGCACGTACAGGGGCGTAGAAGAGACCCAGTACTTC. Its protein is CASSTYRGVEETQYF.

V usage is TRBV2 and J usage is TRBJ2-4, with TRBD2 matching 8 bases. Losses at the gene ends were 10 bases for V and 1 base for J; bases not matched to a gene: 15. Germline V gives CDR1 SNHLY, CDR2 FYNNEI. This CDR3 spans 17 amino acids. The CDR3 here is CANKPGSGRSAKNIQYF. Written as DNA, the CDR3 is TGTGCCAACAAGCCCGGAAGCGGGAGATCGGCCAAAAACATTCAGTACTTC.

J is TRBJ2-3 and V is TRBV9; 7 positions match TRBD2. The V and J ends lost 1 base and 5 bases, in that order; junction bases with no gene match: 10. CDR1 is SGDLS, CDR2 YYNGEE, per germline. The CDR3 has 16 residues. The CDR3 sequence: CASSVQLGRAGDTQYF. The CDR3 region has the DNA TGTGCCAGCAGCGTACAATTGGGGAGGGCCGGAGATACGCAGTATTTT.

This chain joins TRBV5-5 and TRBJ1-2; no firm D call. Germline-derived CDR1 and CDR2 are SGHKS and YYEKEE (reference sequence). The CDR3 consists of 11 residues. The V and J ends lost 3 bases and 5 bases respectively, with 5 bases between them. As DNA, the CDR3 is TGTGCCAGCAGCTCCCCTTATGGCTACACCTTC. Translation: CASSSPYGYTF.

This clone was counted once. The chain joins TRBV4-1 to TRBJ2-2; 7 bases are a match to TRBD2. V shed 1 base and J 5 bases; nucleotides not matched to a gene: 10. The germline V gene has CDR1 MGHRA and CDR2 YSYEKL. The CDR3 has 17 amino acids. The CDR3: CASSQGVGGGITGELFF. The CDR3 nucleotides read TGCGCCAGCAGCCAAGGGGTTGGCGGGGGTATTACCGGGGAGCTGTTTTTT.

The chain employs TRBV10-3 and TRBJ2-2; D might be TRBD1 (6 bases). Per the germline V gene, CDR1 is ENHRY and CDR2 is SYGVKD. V gave up 10 bases and J gave up 10 bases, with 19 bases separating them. This CDR3 has 13 amino acids. DNA of the CDR3: TGTGCCAGGTCTAGGACAGCGTTTGTGGAGCTGTTTTTT. This translates into CARSRTAFVELFF.

V usage is TRBV30 and J usage is TRBJ1-5; D call uncertain. This CDR3 is 14 amino acids long. The V gene lost 1 base and the J gene lost 0 bases, with 7 bases spanning the gap. Germline CDR1 reads GTSNPN; CDR2 reads SVGIG (reference sequence). The CDR3 bases are TGTGCCTGGAGTGCGGCGGCTAGCAATCAGCCCCAGCATTTT. Protein product: CAWSAAASNQPQHF.

The chain has TRBV19 and TRBJ1-1, with D uncertain. CDR1 is LNHDA and CDR2 is SQIVND in the germline V gene (reference sequence). The ends were cut back, 5 bases at V and 3 bases at J, with 19 bases in the middle. CDR3 size: 16 residues. DNA of the CDR3: TGTGCCAGTAGTTCACCCCGGGCCCGAGGATACACTGAAGCTTTCTTT. Its translation: CASSSPRARGYTEAFF.

The rearrangement joins TRBV5-1 to TRBJ2-5; 14 bases line up with TRBD2. CDR1 is SGHRS, CDR2 YFSETQ, per germline. There are 16 residues in the CDR3. V lost 4 bases and J lost 5; bases outside the gene matches: 7. The CDR3, as DNA: TGCGCCAGCAGCCCGGGACTAGCGGGGGCCAGGGAGACCCAGTACTTC. Protein sequence: CASSPGLAGARETQYF.

The chain is built from TRBV2 and TRBJ2-2; a weak D match, TRBD2 (5 bases). V lost 5 bases and J lost 6, with 13 bases in between. Germline lookup yields CDR1 SNHLY and CDR2 FYNNEI. This CDR3 has 14 residues. CDR3 sequence reads: CASSLYGLAGELFF. CDR3 nucleotides: TGTGCCAGCAGTCTTTACGGACTCGCCGGGGAGCTGTTTTTT.

This chain connects TRBV5-1 to TRBJ1-1; tentative D call: TRBD1 (5 bases). Germline loops: CDR1 SGHRS, CDR2 YFSETQ. The CDR3 extends over 15 amino acids. V lost 0 bases and J lost 1, with 10 bases in between. In DNA, the CDR3 is TGCGCCAGCAGCTTGGTCGGCCAGGGGAACACTGAAGCTTTCTTT. It encodes CASSLVGQGNTEAFF.

This rearrangement joins TRBV6-5 to TRBJ2-7; 8 nucleotides agree with TRBD1. Trimming at V came to 2 bases and at J to 3 bases, leaving 3 bases not matched to a gene. This CDR3 is 14 amino acids long. Germline CDR1 is MNHEY and CDR2 is SVGAGI. As DNA, the CDR3 is TGTGCCAGCAGTTACGCACAGGGGGTCTACGAGCAGTACTTC. Protein: CASSYAQGVYEQYF.

The V and J genes are TRBV2 and TRBJ1-5; a weak D match, TRBD1 (5 bases). The V and J ends lost 3 bases and 5 bases respectively, with 8 bases between them. The CDR3 covers 13 residues. CDR1 and CDR2 (germline): SNHLY, FYNNEI. Here the CDR3 reads CASSDREDQPQHF. CDR3 sequence (DNA): TGTGCCAGCAGTGACAGGGAGGATCAGCCCCAGCATTTT. The variable domain in full, completed from reference TRBV2 and TRBJ1-5, reads EPEVTQTPSHQVTQMGQEVILRCVPISNHLYFYWYRQILGQKVEFLVSFYNNEISEKSEIFDDQFSVERPDGSNFTLKIRSTKLEDSAMYFCASSDREDQPQHFGDGTRLSIL.

J is TRBJ2-7 and V is TRBV11-3; 7 bases map to TRBD2. Germline loops: CDR1 SGHNT, CDR2 YENEEA. V dropped 5 bases and J dropped 2; count of bases not matched to a gene: 6. The CDR3 runs to 14 residues. This CDR3 reads CASSRSGATYEQYF. CDR3 nucleotides: TGTGCCAGCAGCCGGAGCGGGGCAACCTACGAGCAGTACTTC.

The chain's CDR3 is CASNRAVHRGGRAGYTF. As DNA, the CDR3 is TGTGCCAGCAACCGGGCGGTCCACAGGGGGGGACGGGCTGGCTACACCTTC. V is TRBV5-8 and J is TRBJ1-2, with 8 nucleotides matching TRBD1. Germline trimming cut 6 bases from V and 7 bases from J; bases unmatched to any gene: 20. Germline V gives CDR1 SGHTS, CDR2 YDEGEE. The CDR3 runs 17 residues.

Here the CDR3 reads CASSQEERRETQYF. The CDR3, as DNA: TGCGCCAGCAGCCAAGAGGAGAGGAGGGAGACCCAGTACTTC. This rearrangement joins TRBV4-1 to TRBJ2-5; possibly TRBD2 for D (5 bases). The V end was cut by 0 bases, the J end by 5 bases, with 10 bases between. CDR1 is MGHRA, CDR2 YSYEKL, per germline. The CDR3 consists of 14 residues.

The J gene is TRBJ2-3, the V gene TRBV2; weak D call: TRBD2 (6 bases). The CDR3 is 13 amino acids. V lost 6 bases and J lost 1, with 8 bases in between. The germline V gene has CDR1 SNHLY and CDR2 FYNNEI. CDR3 DNA: TGTGCCAGCAGGGGGACTGGCACAGATACGCAGTATTTT. Translated: CASRGTGTDTQYF. The whole variable domain, remainder taken from reference TRBV2 and TRBJ2-3, is EPEVTQTPSHQVTQMGQEVILRCVPISNHLYFYWYRQILGQKVEFLVSFYNNEISEKSEIFDDQFSVERPDGSNFTLKIRSTKLEDSAMYFCASRGTGTDTQYFGPGTRLTVL.

CDR3 sequence (DNA): TGTGCCAGCATTGACCACCCTAATCAGCCCCAGCATTTT. Its protein is CASIDHPNQPQHF. The chain is built from TRBV2 and TRBJ1-5; D not certain. V was shortened by 7 bases and J by 4 bases, with 11 bases between the two germline ends. Germline lookup yields CDR1 SNHLY and CDR2 FYNNEI. The CDR3 is made up of 13 amino acids. Looking up the rest from reference TRBV2 and TRBJ1-5 gives the full variable domain: EPEVTQTPSHQVTQMGQEVILRCVPISNHLYFYWYRQILGQKVEFLVSFYNNEISEKSEIFDDQFSVERPDGSNFTLKIRSTKLEDSAMYFCASIDHPNQPQHFGDGTRLSIL.

This chain joins TRBV7-9 and TRBJ2-5, with unresolved D. Looked up from germline, CDR1 is SEHNR and CDR2 is FQNEAQ (reference sequence). The CDR3 runs to 11 residues. Trimming took off 3 bases at V and 4 bases at J, with 3 bases between the two ends. The CDR3 protein is CASSFGETQYF. DNA for the CDR3: TGTGCCAGCAGCTTTGGAGAGACCCAGTACTTC.

This clone was picked up one time. This chain joins TRBV6-5 and TRBJ2-1, with D perhaps matching TRBD1 or TRBD2 (6 bases each). Looked up from germline, CDR1 is MNHEY and CDR2 is SVGAGI. The V end lost 5 bases, the J end lost 8 bases, and 19 bases lay between the germline ends. This CDR3 has 15 amino acids. The CDR3: CASSRGGPVSYEQFF. For the CDR3, the DNA is TGTGCCAGCAGTAGAGGGGGGCCGGTTTCATATGAGCAGTTCTTC.

The chain carries TRBV10-3 and TRBJ2-7, with D tentatively TRBD1 (6 bases). V was cut by 2 bases and J by 2 bases, with 7 bases left in between. Germline V CDR1 and CDR2: ENHRY, SYGVKD. The CDR3 contains 13 residues. The CDR3 DNA sequence: TGTGCCATCAGTGAGGGGGGCACCTACGAGCAGTACTTC. Protein sequence: CAISEGGTYEQYF.

The chain is built from TRBV5-8 and TRBJ2-3; D is possibly TRBD2 (5 bases). Germline V CDR1 and CDR2: SGHTS, YDEGEE. Trimming took off 3 bases at V and 3 bases at J, with 11 bases between the two ends. This CDR3 contains 14 residues. The CDR3 DNA follows: TGTGCCAGCAGCTCCGGGGTCAGGACAGATACGCAGTATTTT. Residues: CASSSGVRTDTQYF. Complete variable domain (other parts from reference TRBV5-8 and TRBJ2-3): EAGVTQSPTHLIKTRGQQATLRCSPISGHTSVYWYQQALGLGLQFLLWYDEGEERNRGNFPPRFSGRQFPNYSSELNVNALELEDSALYLCASSSGVRTDTQYFGPGTRLTVL.

This rearrangement joins TRBV28 to TRBJ2-1; D might be TRBD1 or TRBD2, each matching 5 bases. Deletions cut 4 bases from V and 3 bases from J, with 16 bases between. This CDR3 has 16 amino acids. Germline V gives CDR1 MDHEN, CDR2 SYDVKM. The CDR3 reads CASSSNRGTDYNEQFF. CDR3 DNA sequence: TGTGCCAGCAGTTCCAATAGAGGGACCGACTACAATGAGCAGTTCTTC.

Concerning this clone: This sample includes further DNA sequences coding for the same CDR3. The chain employs TRBV6-7 and TRBJ2-2, with 7 bases fitting TRBD1. TRBV6-7 is an ORF, and what it does is uncertain. The CDR3 covers 19 residues. With 6 bases clipped from V and 1 base from J, the junction kept 17 bases outside the gene matches. Written as DNA, the CDR3 is TGTGCCAGCAGAATACTACCCCAGCTCAGGGGGAAGAACACCGGGGAGCTGTTTTTT. The encoded protein is CASRILPQLRGKNTGELFF.

This rearrangement joins TRBV29-1 to TRBJ2-7; D is perhaps TRBD1 or TRBD2 (5 bases each). CDR1 is SQVTM and CDR2 is ANQGSEA in the germline V gene. V gave up 3 bases and J gave up 2 bases, with 14 bases separating them. The CDR3 runs 14 residues. This CDR3 reads CSVETGTGAYEQYF. CDR3 DNA sequence: TGCAGCGTTGAGACCGGGACGGGTGCCTACGAGCAGTACTTC.

The rearrangement links TRBV10-3 to TRBJ2-7; possibly TRBD2 for D (6 bases). The CDR3 contains 15 residues. Trimming stripped 6 bases from V and 0 bases from J, with 15 bases between. Germline V gene lookup returns CDR1 ENHRY and CDR2 SYGVKD. The CDR3 here is CAIRPGLSSSYEQYF. The DNA of the CDR3 is TGTGCCATCAGGCCGGGACTGTCCTCCTCCTACGAGCAGTACTTC.

The genes are TRBV10-3 and TRBJ2-5; D uncertain. V was clipped by 4 bases and J by 3 bases, with 9 bases between them. Germline V CDR1 and CDR2: ENHRY, SYGVKD. This CDR3 has 13 amino acids. CDR3 sequence: CAISGGREETQYF. CDR3 nucleotides: TGTGCCATCAGTGGAGGAAGAGAAGAGACCCAGTACTTC.

CDR3 loop: CASTTASWGYTF. DNA for the CDR3: TGTGCCAGCACCACAGCATCGTGGGGCTACACCTTC. The genes are TRBV28 and TRBJ1-2; D not resolved. Trimming left V 7 bases short and J 8 bases short, with 14 bases between. Germline CDR1 MDHEN, CDR2 SYDVKM. The CDR3 spans 12 residues.

J is TRBJ1-6 and V is TRBV28; D unclear. V gave up 3 bases and J gave up 10 bases, with 19 bases separating them. There are 16 residues in the CDR3. Germline values: CDR1 MDHEN, CDR2 SYDVKM. In nucleotides, the CDR3 is TGTGCCAGCAGTTTTATGCCTGGCTCTTTTCAGTCACCCCTCCACTTT. The encoded protein is CASSFMPGSFQSPLHF.